The 26 T cell receptor beta chains presented below share a single source sample, sequenced in a study of vaccination effects on CD4 cells after COVID-19. After expansion with viral peptide pools in the ViraFEST assay, antigen-specific CD4+ T cells were sequenced. Following a roughly 10-day culture, CD4+ T cells were purified. Previously uninfected by SARS-CoV-2, the vaccine recipients also showed negative nucleocapsid antibodies. Clones were sequenced by immunoSEQ multiplex PCR, and TCRdb holds only the in-frame ones, with some missing. The table includes about 65,000 clones, about 72% detected once. These receptors have no identified antigens. The sequences come from CD4+ T cells from PBMCs cultured with HCoV-NL63 spike peptides, collected before COVID-19 vaccination. The receptors come from a human donor who received a COVID-19 vaccine.

This clone came up once. This chain joins TRBV5-1 and TRBJ2-3; 8 bases map to TRBD1. CDR3 length: 16 residues. With V trimmed by 1 base and J by 4 bases, 8 bases remained unmatched. Germline V gene data show CDR1 as SGHRS and CDR2 as YFSETQ. The CDR3 bases are TGCGCCAGCAGCTTGTTAGGACAGGGAGTACCAGATACGCAGTATTTT. Its protein product is CASSLLGQGVPDTQYF.

The V gene is TRBV3-1 (or the pseudogene TRBV3-2), the J gene TRBJ1-4; D might be TRBD1 (6 bases). V lost 4 bases and J 8 bases, leaving 20 bases between the germline ends. Germline V gene data show CDR1 as LGHDT and CDR2 as YNNKEL (reference sequence). This CDR3 region has 16 residues. The CDR3, as DNA: TGTGCCAGCAGCCGCAGAACGGGGGCGGGGGAAGAAAAACTGTTTTTT. This sequence encodes CASSRRTGAGEEKLFF.

The genes are TRBV29-1 and TRBJ2-2; no firm D call. Per germline, CDR1 SQVTM and CDR2 ANQGSEA. V was cut by 6 bases and J by 6 bases, with 17 bases left in between. This CDR3 region has 14 residues. As DNA, the CDR3 is TGCAGCGTCAATAGCTGGCTCGGGTCCGGGGAGCTGTTTTTT. It encodes CSVNSWLGSGELFF.

This clone appeared a single time. The CDR3 reads CASSLVLGGTEAFF. In DNA form, the CDR3 reads TGTGCCAGCAGCTTAGTGCTTGGTGGCACTGAAGCTTTCTTT. The rearrangement links TRBV7-9 to TRBJ1-1, with unresolved D. Per the germline V gene, CDR1 is SEHNR and CDR2 is FQNEAQ (reference sequence). CDR3 size: 14 residues. V was shortened by 1 base and J by 4 bases, with 10 bases between the two germline ends. Drawing the rest from reference TRBV7-9 and TRBJ1-1, the complete variable domain is DTGVSQNPRHKITKRGQNVTFRCDPISEHNRLYWYRQTLGQGPEFLTYFQNEAQLEKSRLLSDRFSAERPKGSFSTLEIQRTEQGDSAMYLCASSLVLGGTEAFFGQGTRLTVV.

In this sample, this clone turned up a few times. The V call is TRBV7-2, the J call TRBJ1-2, with D perhaps matching TRBD1 (5 bases). V gave up 6 bases and J gave up 7 bases, with 18 bases separating them. This CDR3 has 14 residues. The germline gives CDR1 SGHTA, CDR2 FQGNSA. CDR3 coding DNA: TGTGCCAGCAGGGGACCCGACGAGTACGGTGGCTACACCTTC. It encodes CASRGPDEYGGYTF.

V gene TRBV2 combines with J gene TRBJ1-2; 10 bases are shared with TRBD1. Germline trimming cut 9 bases from V and 3 bases from J; bases unmatched to any gene: 1. Germline V gene data show CDR1 as SNHLY and CDR2 as FYNNEI. The CDR3 extends over 12 amino acids. CDR3 nucleotide sequence: TGTGCCAGGACAGGGGGCGACTATGGCTACACCTTC. Protein sequence: CARTGGDYGYTF.

The chain carries TRBV3-1 (or the pseudogene TRBV3-2) and TRBJ2-1, with a possible D match to TRBD2 (6 bases). Deletions cut 3 bases from V and 5 bases from J, with 11 bases between. The CDR3 sequence is 14 residues long. The germline V gene has CDR1 LGHDT and CDR2 YNNKEL (reference sequence). Written as DNA, the CDR3 is TGTGCCAGCAGCCACCCCGGAGGGAACAATGAGCAGTTCTTC. Translation gives CASSHPGGNNEQFF.

This clone was counted once. V is TRBV4-1 and J is TRBJ2-1, with a possible D match to TRBD2 (7 bases). V lost 1 base, J lost 7 bases, and 17 bases lay in between. The CDR3 runs 16 residues. Germline V gene lookup returns CDR1 MGHRA and CDR2 YSYEKL. The CDR3 protein is CASSQGARGRLNEQFF. CDR3 in DNA: TGCGCCAGCAGCCAAGGCGCGCGGGGGCGCCTGAATGAGCAGTTCTTC.

V and J are TRBV19 and TRBJ1-6; 7 nucleotides align to TRBD1. Germline CDR1 reads LNHDA; CDR2 reads SQIVND (reference sequence). The CDR3 totals 15 residues. J was trimmed by 0 bases and V by 8 bases; bases with no gene match: 4. The DNA of the CDR3 is TGTGCCAGTTCGGGACAGAGCTCCTATAATTCACCCCTCCACTTT. It specifies CASSGQSSYNSPLHF.

The chain links TRBV4-1 to TRBJ1-1; possible D gene TRBD1, 6 bases. This CDR3 has 16 amino acids. Germline V CDR1 and CDR2: MGHRA, YSYEKL. Trimming stripped 2 bases from V and 1 base from J, with 14 bases between. Written as DNA, the CDR3 is TGCGCCAGCAGCCAAAGGTTAGGGGGAACGAACACTGAAGCTTTCTTT. Amino acid sequence: CASSQRLGGTNTEAFF.

Of note for this clone: The same CDR3 also results from other DNA sequences found in this sample. CDR3 sequence: CASSFGGGYTF. The CDR3 DNA reads as TGTGCCAGCAGCTTTGGGGGTGGCTACACCTTC. The chain has TRBV7-9 and TRBJ1-2, with D perhaps matching TRBD1 (5 bases). The CDR3 sequence is 11 residues long. Germline V gene lookup returns CDR1 SEHNR and CDR2 FQNEAQ (reference sequence). V was shortened by 3 bases and J by 7 bases, with 6 bases between the two germline ends.

This chain joins TRBV6-4 and TRBJ2-4; 9 bases agree with TRBD1. This CDR3 comprises 14 residues. The V gene's germline CDR1 is MRHNA and CDR2 SNTAGT. Trimming at V came to 6 bases and at J to 8 bases, leaving 8 bases not matched to a gene. The CDR3 is CASSMGTGTDIQYF. CDR3 coding DNA: TGTGCCAGCAGCATGGGGACAGGGACGGACATTCAGTACTTC.

J is TRBJ1-4 and V is TRBV21-1. TRBV21-1 is a pseudogene segment. This CDR3 comprises 16 residues. CDR3: CASSRRGDITNEKLFF. CDR3 coding DNA: TGTGCCAGCAGCAGGCGGGGGGACATAACTAATGAAAAACTGTTTTTT.

This clone was seen just once. The chain joins TRBV6-5 to TRBJ2-3, with D perhaps matching TRBD1 (6 bases). With 4 bases removed from V and 0 bases from J, the gap between germline ends came to 14 bases. Germline V gene data show CDR1 as MNHEY and CDR2 as SVGAGI. The CDR3 loop spans 16 amino acids. The CDR3 spells CASSSSSDSSTDTQYF. The CDR3 DNA is TGTGCCAGCAGTTCCTCATCGGACAGTAGCACAGATACGCAGTATTTT.

The chain joins TRBV5-1 to TRBJ2-3, with D possibly matching TRBD2 (5 bases). Trimming stripped 0 bases from V and 6 bases from J, with 11 bases between. CDR3 size: 14 residues. Looked up from germline, CDR1 is SGHRS and CDR2 is YFSETQ. This chain's CDR3 is CASSLAPGLDTQYF. Written as DNA, the CDR3 is TGCGCCAGCAGCTTGGCGCCGGGATTGGATACGCAGTATTTT.

The J gene is TRBJ1-2, the V gene TRBV3-1 (or the pseudogene TRBV3-2); TRBD1 might be the D (6 bases). Deletions cut 3 bases from V and 4 bases from J, with 15 bases between. The CDR3 is 15 amino acids. Germline V gene data show CDR1 as LGHDT and CDR2 as YNNKEL (reference sequence). CDR3 bases: TGTGCCAGCAGCCAGTCGACAGGCTTTAGCTATGGCTACACCTTC. Its protein product is CASSQSTGFSYGYTF.

This chain uses TRBV18 with TRBJ2-3, with 12 nucleotides matching TRBD1. CDR1 KGHSH and CDR2 LQKENI come from the germline V gene. V dropped 5 bases and J dropped 4; count of bases not matched to a gene: 10. The CDR3 runs to 17 residues. CDR3 residues: CASSTGQGAPEADTQYF. The CDR3 DNA follows: TGTGCCAGCTCAACGGGACAGGGGGCGCCTGAGGCAGATACGCAGTATTTT.

V is TRBV25-1 and J is TRBJ1-5; the match to TRBD1 covers 7 bases. The CDR3 loop spans 14 amino acids. CDR1 is MGHDK and CDR2 is SYGVNS in the germline V gene. The V segment lost 8 bases and the J segment 7 bases; nucleotides outside the gene matches: 11. CDR3 in DNA: TGTGCCAGCGCTCCGACAGGGTTAGGCCAGCCCCAGCATTTT. Translation: CASAPTGLGQPQHF.

The chain is built from TRBV5-4 and TRBJ1-1; D not resolved. Trimming pared 1 base from V and 4 bases from J, leaving 17 bases between. Germline V CDR1 and CDR2: SGHNT, YYREEE (reference sequence). The CDR3 is made up of 16 amino acids. As DNA, the CDR3 is TGTGCCAGCAGCTTGAATCAAGGGCCCTTGGGCACTGAAGCTTTCTTT. Residues: CASSLNQGPLGTEAFF. Variable domain in full (rest from reference TRBV5-4 and TRBJ1-1): ETGVTQSPTHLIKTRGQQVTLRCSSQSGHNTVSWYQQALGQGPQFIFQYYREEENGRGNFPPRFSGLQFPNYSSELNVNALELDDSALYLCASSLNQGPLGTEAFFGQGTRLTVV.

V gene TRBV3-1 (or the pseudogene TRBV3-2) combines with J gene TRBJ2-3; 7 nucleotides line up with TRBD1. This CDR3 comprises 17 residues. The trim removed 5 bases at V and 3 bases at J, leaving 14 bases unmatched. In germline, CDR1 is LGHDT, CDR2 YNNKEL (reference sequence). The CDR3 is CASSYRQGLLRTDTQYF. The CDR3 DNA reads TGTGCCAGCAGCTACCGACAGGGTCTATTACGGACAGATACGCAGTATTTT.

The rearrangement uses TRBV12-3 or TRBV12-4 and TRBJ2-1; 11 nucleotides line up with TRBD2. CDR3 length: 13 residues. V lost 6 bases, J lost 15 bases, and 10 bases stayed unmatched. As DNA, the CDR3 is TGTGCCAGCAGAACTAGCGGGGGTCCTTCTACGTTCTTC. This codes for CASRTSGGPSTFF.

The table lists this clone with a few counts. V usage is TRBV19 and J usage is TRBJ1-5, with a weak D call TRBD1 (5 bases). CDR1 LNHDA and CDR2 SQIVND come from the germline V gene (reference sequence). The CDR3 contains 15 residues. V was clipped by 3 bases and J by 3 bases, with 12 bases between them. CDR3 sequence: CASSIREGINQPQHF. CDR3 DNA sequence: TGTGCCAGTAGTATTCGGGAGGGGATCAATCAGCCCCAGCATTTT.

This chain links TRBV27 with TRBJ2-6; D possibly corresponds to TRBD2 (6 bases). Trimming cost V 5 bases and J 0 bases, with 23 bases left between them. Per the germline V gene, CDR1 is MNHEY and CDR2 is SMNVEV (reference sequence). The CDR3 loop spans 20 amino acids. The CDR3 sequence is CASSPLPGTSGGSGANVLTF. The CDR3 bases are TGTGCCAGCAGTCCATTACCGGGGACCTCCGGGGGCTCTGGGGCCAACGTCCTGACTTTC.

V and J are TRBV4-3 and TRBJ2-2; D remains ambiguous. CDR1 and CDR2 from the germline V gene are LGHNA and YSLEER. The CDR3 covers 14 residues. V lost 4 bases and J lost 2, with 8 bases in between. The DNA for the CDR3 is TGCGCCAGCAGCCCATGGAGTAACACCGGGGAGCTGTTTTTT. This sequence encodes CASSPWSNTGELFF.

The V and J genes are TRBV6-5 and TRBJ1-5; D may be TRBD1 (6 bases). This CDR3 has 14 residues. V gave up 5 bases and J gave up 3 bases, with 11 bases separating them. CDR1 and CDR2 from the germline V gene are MNHEY and SVGAGI. The CDR3 DNA reads as TGTGCCAGCAGTCCCGGACAGACCAATCAGCCCCAGCATTTT. Its translation: CASSPGQTNQPQHF.

This chain uses TRBV19 with TRBJ2-3; no definite D call. The CDR3 totals 14 residues. The germline CDR1 and CDR2 sequences are LNHDA and SQIVND (reference sequence). Deletions cut 7 bases from V and 1 base from J, with 12 bases between. In DNA, the CDR3 is TGTGCCAGTACAGACAACCGCCGCACAGATACGCAGTATTTT. Amino acids: CASTDNRRTDTQYF. The full variable domain, with the rest looked up from reference TRBV19 and TRBJ2-3, is DGGITQSPKYLFRKEGQNVTLSCEQNLNHDAMYWYRQDPGQGLRLIYYSQIVNDFQKGDIAEGYSVSREKKESFPLTVTSAQKNPTAFYLCASTDNRRTDTQYFGPGTRLTVL.